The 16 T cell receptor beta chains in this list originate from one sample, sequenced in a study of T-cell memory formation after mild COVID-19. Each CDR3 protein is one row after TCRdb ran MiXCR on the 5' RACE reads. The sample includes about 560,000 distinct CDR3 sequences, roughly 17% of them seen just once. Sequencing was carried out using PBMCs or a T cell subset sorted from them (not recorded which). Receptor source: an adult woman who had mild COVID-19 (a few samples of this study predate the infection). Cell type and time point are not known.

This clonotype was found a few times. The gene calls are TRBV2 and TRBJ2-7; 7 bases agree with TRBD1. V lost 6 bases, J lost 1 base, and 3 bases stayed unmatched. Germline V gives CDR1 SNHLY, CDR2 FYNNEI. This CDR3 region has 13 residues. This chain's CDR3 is CASRLDRSYEQYF. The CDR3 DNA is TGTGCCAGCAGGCTGGACAGGTCCTACGAGCAGTACTTC.

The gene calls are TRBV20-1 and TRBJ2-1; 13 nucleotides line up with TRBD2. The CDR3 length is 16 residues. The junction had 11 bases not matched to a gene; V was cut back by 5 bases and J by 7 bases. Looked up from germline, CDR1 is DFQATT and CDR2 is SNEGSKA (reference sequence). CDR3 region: CSAEASGTSGINEQFF. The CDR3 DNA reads TGCAGTGCTGAAGCCTCCGGGACTAGCGGGATTAATGAGCAGTTCTTC.

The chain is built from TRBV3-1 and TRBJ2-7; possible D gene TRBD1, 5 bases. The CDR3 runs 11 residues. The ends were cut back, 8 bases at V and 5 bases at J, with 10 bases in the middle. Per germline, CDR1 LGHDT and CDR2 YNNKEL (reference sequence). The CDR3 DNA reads TGTGCCAGCGGGCACAGGAACGAGCAGTACTTC. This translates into CASGHRNEQYF.

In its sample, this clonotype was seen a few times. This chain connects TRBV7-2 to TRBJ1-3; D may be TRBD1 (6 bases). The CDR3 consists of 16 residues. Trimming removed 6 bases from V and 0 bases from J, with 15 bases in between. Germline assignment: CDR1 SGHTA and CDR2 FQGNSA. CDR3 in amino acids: CASSSRGRTSGNTIYF. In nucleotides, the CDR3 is TGTGCCAGCAGTTCACGGGGGCGGACCTCTGGAAACACCATATATTTT.

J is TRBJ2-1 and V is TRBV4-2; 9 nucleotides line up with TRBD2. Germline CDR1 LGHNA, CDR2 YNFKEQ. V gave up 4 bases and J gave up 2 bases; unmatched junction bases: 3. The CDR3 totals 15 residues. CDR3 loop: CASSLAGEPYNEQFF. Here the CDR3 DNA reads TGTGCCAGCAGCCTAGCGGGAGAACCCTACAATGAGCAGTTCTTC.

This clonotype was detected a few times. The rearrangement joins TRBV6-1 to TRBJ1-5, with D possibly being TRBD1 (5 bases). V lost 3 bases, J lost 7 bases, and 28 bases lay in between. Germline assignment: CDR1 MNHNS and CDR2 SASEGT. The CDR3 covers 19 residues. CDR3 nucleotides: TGTGCCAGCAGTGACCGAACTGTCCCGAGGCAGGGAATGAGCCAGCCCCAGCATTTT. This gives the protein CASSDRTVPRQGMSQPQHF.

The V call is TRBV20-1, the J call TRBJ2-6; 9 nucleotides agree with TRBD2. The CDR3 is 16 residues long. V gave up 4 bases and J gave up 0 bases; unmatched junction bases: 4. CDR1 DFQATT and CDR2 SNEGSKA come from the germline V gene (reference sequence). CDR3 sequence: CSATLAGYSGANVLTF. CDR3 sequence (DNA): TGCAGTGCTACACTAGCGGGTTACTCTGGGGCCAACGTCCTGACTTTC.

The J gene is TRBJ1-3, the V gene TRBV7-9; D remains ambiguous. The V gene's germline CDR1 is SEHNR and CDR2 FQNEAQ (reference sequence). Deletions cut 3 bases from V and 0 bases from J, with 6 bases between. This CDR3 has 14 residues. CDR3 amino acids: CASSFTDSGNTIYF. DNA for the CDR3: TGTGCCAGCAGCTTTACAGACTCTGGAAACACCATATATTTT. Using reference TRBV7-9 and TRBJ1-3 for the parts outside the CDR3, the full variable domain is DTGVSQNPRHKITKRGQNVTFRCDPISEHNRLYWYRQTLGQGPEFLTYFQNEAQLEKSRLLSDRFSAERPKGSFSTLEIQRTEQGDSAMYLCASSFTDSGNTIYFGEGSWLTVV.

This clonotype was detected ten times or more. CDR3 region: CASRPGTTFQETQYF. The CDR3 DNA sequence: TGTGCCAGCAGGCCCGGGACTACCTTTCAAGAGACCCAGTACTTC. The chain uses TRBV7-8 and TRBJ2-5, with 7 bases matching TRBD2. This CDR3 contains 15 residues. Germline CDR1 and CDR2: SGHVS and FQNEAQ. J gave up 2 bases and V 6 bases, and 9 bases lay outside the gene matches.

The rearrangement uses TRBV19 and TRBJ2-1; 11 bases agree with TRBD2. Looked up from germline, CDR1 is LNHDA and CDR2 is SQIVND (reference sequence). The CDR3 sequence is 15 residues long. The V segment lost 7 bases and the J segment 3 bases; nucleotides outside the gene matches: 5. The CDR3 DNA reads TGTGCCAGTACAGGGGGGACTAGCGGCTACAATGAGCAGTTCTTC. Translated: CASTGGTSGYNEQFF.

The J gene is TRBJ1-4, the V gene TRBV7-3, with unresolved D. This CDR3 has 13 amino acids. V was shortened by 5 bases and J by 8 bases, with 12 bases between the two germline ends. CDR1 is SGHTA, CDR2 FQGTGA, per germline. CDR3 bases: TGTGCCAGCAGCCAAAGAATGGGCGAAAAACTGTTTTTT. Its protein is CASSQRMGEKLFF.

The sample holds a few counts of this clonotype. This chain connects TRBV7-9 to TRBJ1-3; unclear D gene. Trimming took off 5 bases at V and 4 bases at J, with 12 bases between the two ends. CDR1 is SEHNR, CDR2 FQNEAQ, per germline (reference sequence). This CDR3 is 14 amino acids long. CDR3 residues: CASSPTWLGNTIYF. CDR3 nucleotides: TGTGCCAGCAGCCCCACATGGCTGGGAAACACCATATATTTT.

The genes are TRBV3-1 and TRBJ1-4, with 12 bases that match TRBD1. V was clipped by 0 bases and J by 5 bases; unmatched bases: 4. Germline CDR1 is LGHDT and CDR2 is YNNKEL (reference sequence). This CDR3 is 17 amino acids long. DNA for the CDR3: TGTGCCAGCAGCCAAGAATGGGGACAGGGGGCAAATGAAAAACTGTTTTTT. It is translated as CASSQEWGQGANEKLFF.

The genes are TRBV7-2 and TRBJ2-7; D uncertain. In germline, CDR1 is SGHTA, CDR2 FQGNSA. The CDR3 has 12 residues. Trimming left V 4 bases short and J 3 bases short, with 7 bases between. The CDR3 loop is CASSSPLYEQYF. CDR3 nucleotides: TGTGCCAGCAGCTCCCCTCTCTACGAGCAGTACTTC.

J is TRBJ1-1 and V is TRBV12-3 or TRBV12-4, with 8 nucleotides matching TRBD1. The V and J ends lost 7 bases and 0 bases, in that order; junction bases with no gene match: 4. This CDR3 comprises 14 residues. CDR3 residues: CASINRGVNTEAFF. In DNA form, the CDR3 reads TGTGCCAGCATAAACAGGGGGGTGAACACTGAAGCTTTCTTT.

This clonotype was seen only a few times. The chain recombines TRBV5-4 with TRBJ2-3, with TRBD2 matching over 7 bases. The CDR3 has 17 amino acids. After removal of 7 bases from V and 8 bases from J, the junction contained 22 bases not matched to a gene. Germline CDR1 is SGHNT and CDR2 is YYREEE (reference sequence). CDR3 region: CASGLSGASGPSSTQYF. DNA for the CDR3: TGTGCCAGCGGGCTTTCCGGGGCTAGCGGCCCCAGCAGTACGCAGTATTTT.